This paragraph reports one T cell receptor beta chain. What it binds is not known. The data derive from a study of cytomegalovirus exposure and HLA in healthy donors. Study outcomes and limitations: Rare sequences made up most TCRs, while some public TCRs were found in many donors. Donor immune exposure was known only as CMV serostatus.

V lost 4 bases and J 9 bases, leaving 10 bases between the germline ends. CDR1 and CDR2 (germline): SNHLY, FYNNEI. The CDR3 is made up of 13 amino acids. 60 Vbeta and 13 Jbeta primers were used in PCR. Produced via immunoSEQ multiplex PCR; TCRdb's table is partial and in-frame only. The data hold 200,000 to 250,000 clones, with around nine tenths observed a single time. The specimen was PBMCs. This sequence was found in a woman aged 18-29 years in good health and CMV-seronegative. The J gene is TRBJ1-6, the V gene TRBV2; no definite D call. CDR3 loop: CASSVEKISPLHF. The DNA for the CDR3 is TGTGCCAGCAGTGTAGAGAAAATTTCACCCCTCCACTTT.